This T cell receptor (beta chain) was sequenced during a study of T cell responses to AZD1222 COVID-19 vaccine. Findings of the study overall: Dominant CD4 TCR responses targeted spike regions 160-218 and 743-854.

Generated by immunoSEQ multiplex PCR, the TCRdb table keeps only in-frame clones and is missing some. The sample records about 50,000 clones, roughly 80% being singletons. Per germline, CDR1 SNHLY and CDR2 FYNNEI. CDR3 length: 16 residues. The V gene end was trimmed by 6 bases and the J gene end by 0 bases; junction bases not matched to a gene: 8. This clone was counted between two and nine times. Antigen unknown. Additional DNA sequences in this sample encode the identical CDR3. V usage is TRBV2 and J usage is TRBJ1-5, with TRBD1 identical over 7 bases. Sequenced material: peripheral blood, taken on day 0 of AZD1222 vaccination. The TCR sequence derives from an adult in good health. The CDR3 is CASRAPQGYSNQPQHF. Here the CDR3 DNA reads TGTGCCAGCAGAGCCCCACAGGGGTATAGCAATCAGCCCCAGCATTTT.